This TCR beta chain was documented in a study of siplizumab effects on memory and regulatory T cells. Germline CDR1 reads MGHRA; CDR2 reads YSYEKL. Between the trimmed V and J ends, which lost 1 base and 2 bases, there was a span of 9 bases. This CDR3 spans 14 amino acids. Produced via immunoSEQ multiplex PCR; TCRdb's table is partial and in-frame only. The sample contains 45,000 to 60,000 clones, 87% of which appear only once. Material for sequencing was naive CD8+ T cells sorted from blood. The V call is TRBV4-1, the J call TRBJ2-7; D is ambiguous. This TCR was sampled from a human donor in good health. CDR3 in amino acids: CASSQGPAPYEQYF. The CDR3 DNA sequence: TGCGCCAGCAGCCAAGGTCCGGCCCCCTACGAGCAGTACTTC.